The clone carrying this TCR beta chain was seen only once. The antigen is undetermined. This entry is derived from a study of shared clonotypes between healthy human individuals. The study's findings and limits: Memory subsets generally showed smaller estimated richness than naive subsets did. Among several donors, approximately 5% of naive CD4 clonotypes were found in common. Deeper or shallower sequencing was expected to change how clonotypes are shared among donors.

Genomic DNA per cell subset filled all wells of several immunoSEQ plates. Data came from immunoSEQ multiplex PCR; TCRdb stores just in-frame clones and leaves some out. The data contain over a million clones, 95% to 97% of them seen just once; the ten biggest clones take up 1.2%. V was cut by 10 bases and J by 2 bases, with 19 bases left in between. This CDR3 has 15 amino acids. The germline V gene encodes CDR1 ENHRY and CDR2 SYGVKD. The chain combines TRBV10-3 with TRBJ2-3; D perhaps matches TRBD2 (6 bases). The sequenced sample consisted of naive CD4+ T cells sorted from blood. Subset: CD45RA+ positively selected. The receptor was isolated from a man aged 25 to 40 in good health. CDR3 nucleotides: TGTGCCACGCGGGGTGGGGCGGCCTCCACAGATACGCAGTATTTT. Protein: CATRGGAASTDTQYF.